The 26 T cell receptor beta chains below all came from one sample that was sequenced in a study of spatial heterogeneity in lung cancer. Their antigen targets remain unknown. TCRdb re-called the 5' RACE reads through MiXCR, storing one row per CDR3 protein. The sample yields 3,000 to 4,000 distinct CDR3 sequences, approximately 9.8% seen once. General study points: Tumor mutation counts were tracked by expanded intratumoral alpha and beta TCR counts.

Time point here: sample taken at primary tumor resection. Sequences were derived from lung tumor tissue, sampled at surgery. Source of these receptors: a male donor with early-stage non-small cell lung cancer.

This clonotype is labeled as large. This beta chain is a stray sequence in a library constructed for alpha chains; its clone size is not meaningful. The chain has TRBV7-2 and TRBJ2-7; 10 positions match TRBD2. The CDR3 consists of 15 residues. Germline CDR1 SGHTA, CDR2 FQGNSA. J was trimmed by 4 bases and V by 5 bases; bases with no gene match: 8. The CDR3 here is CASSARTSGDYEQYF. The DNA of the CDR3 is TGTGCCAGCAGCGCCCGGACTAGCGGAGATTACGAGCAGTACTTC.

Judged by abundance, this clonotype is medium-sized. The library was prepared for alpha chains; this beta chain is a stray read, so its frequency means little. The chain is built from TRBV28 and TRBJ2-7, with TRBD2 matching over 7 bases. Germline V gene lookup returns CDR1 MDHEN and CDR2 SYDVKM. Germline trimming cut 3 bases from V and 2 bases from J; bases unmatched to any gene: 4. The length of the CDR3 is 14 residues. CDR3 loop: CASSLMGLPYEQYF. The DNA of the CDR3 is TGTGCCAGCAGTTTGATGGGACTACCCTACGAGCAGTACTTC.

This clonotype was seen ten or more times. This beta chain is off target for a library built for alpha chains, so its abundance means little. The chain combines TRBV11-1 with TRBJ2-5; 7 positions agree with TRBD2. Trimming removed 4 bases from V and 4 bases from J; junction bases left unmatched: 6. CDR1 is SGHAT, CDR2 FQDESV, per germline (reference sequence). The CDR3 spans 14 residues. In DNA form, the CDR3 reads TGTGCCAGCAGCTCTTCTCCGGGGGGAGAGACCCAGTACTTC. It codes for CASSSSPGGETQYF.

This clonotype is categorized as hyperexpanded. Since the library was made to target alpha chains, this beta chain is a stray read and its abundance is not meaningful. The chain joins TRBV11-2 to TRBJ2-7; TRBD2 matches 16 bases. Germline CDR1 is SGHAT and CDR2 is FQNNGV. The trim removed 5 bases at V and 1 base at J, leaving 8 bases unmatched. This CDR3 has 18 amino acids. The CDR3 reads CASSLQGLAGGPSYEQYF. CDR3 DNA: TGTGCCAGCAGCCTACAGGGACTAGCGGGAGGGCCGTCCTACGAGCAGTACTTC.

In its sample, this clonotype was seen a few times. This beta chain is an off-target read within a library intended for alpha chains, so its frequency means little. The genes are TRBV29-1 and TRBJ2-2; D gene uncertain. CDR3 size: 11 residues. Germline values: CDR1 SQVTM, CDR2 ANQGSEA. Trimming removed 7 bases from V and 10 bases from J, with 13 bases in between. CDR3 protein: CSARTAQELFF. The DNA for the CDR3 is TGCAGCGCCCGGACGGCCCAGGAGCTGTTTTTT.

Concerning this clonotype: Since the library was made to target alpha chains, this beta chain is a stray read and its abundance is not meaningful. The chain combines TRBV11-2 with TRBJ2-1, with D possibly being TRBD2 (5 bases). V shed 1 base and J shed 9 bases, with 7 bases lying between them. In germline, CDR1 is SGHAT, CDR2 FQNNGV. This CDR3 region has 12 residues. This CDR3 reads CASSLGGIEQFF. In DNA form, the CDR3 reads TGTGCCAGCAGCTTAGGAGGGATTGAGCAGTTCTTC.

To note about this clonotype: This beta chain came through as a stray read in a library set up for alpha chains, and its size says little. This CDR3 is CASSSNSGQETQYF. CDR3 coding DNA: TGCGCCAGCAGCTCCAATTCGGGGCAAGAGACCCAGTACTTC. V usage is TRBV10-1 and J usage is TRBJ2-5, with D possibly TRBD2 on 5 matching bases. Per the germline V gene, CDR1 is WNHNN and CDR2 is SYGVQD (reference sequence). The CDR3 covers 14 residues. The V end lost 6 bases, the J end lost 2 bases, and 13 bases lay between the germline ends.

This clonotype is medium-sized (0.01 to 0.1%). This beta chain is a stray sequence in a library constructed for alpha chains; its clone size is not meaningful. The chain employs TRBV5-1 and TRBJ2-1; TRBD2 matches 14 bases. The CDR3 extends over 19 amino acids. The germline V gene encodes CDR1 SGHRS and CDR2 YFSETQ. With V trimmed by 3 bases and J by 0 bases, 8 bases remained unmatched. The CDR3 DNA sequence: TGCGCCAGCAGCTCAGGGACTAGCGGGGGCCCAAGCTCCTACAATGAGCAGTTCTTC. Translated, it gives CASSSGTSGGPSSYNEQFF. The entire variable domain, with the rest obtained from reference TRBV5-1 and TRBJ2-1, is as follows: KAGVTQTPRYLIKTRGQQVTLSCSPISGHRSVSWYQQTPGQGLQFLFEYFSETQRNKGNFPGRFSGRQFSNSRSEMNVSTLELGDSALYLCASSSGTSGGPSSYNEQFFGPGTRLTVL.

This clonotype is categorized as large. The library was built for alpha chains, so this beta chain is an off-target read and its size means little. The chain recombines TRBV6-5 with TRBJ2-1; D is undetermined. The CDR3 is 15 residues long. Deletions cut 0 bases from V and 5 bases from J, with 11 bases between. Looked up from germline, CDR1 is MNHEY and CDR2 is SVGAGI. The CDR3 region has the DNA TGTGCCAGCAGTTACTCACGGACGGCAAACAATGAGCAGTTCTTC. Amino acid sequence: CASSYSRTANNEQFF.

A few counts support this clonotype. This beta chain was picked up by a library intended for alpha chains and is off target, so its count carries little meaning. This chain joins TRBV5-6 and TRBJ2-3; no firm D call. CDR1 SGHDT and CDR2 YYEEEE come from the germline V gene. Trimming removed 0 bases at V and 11 bases at J, with 10 bases between. The CDR3 sequence is 12 residues long. CDR3 sequence: CASSLGADWQYF. The CDR3 DNA follows: TGTGCCAGCAGCTTGGGGGCAGATTGGCAGTATTTT.

By sample fraction, this clonotype is medium-sized. In a library made to pick up alpha chains, this beta chain is a stray read with a size that means little. The chain couples TRBV20-1 to TRBJ2-1; TRBD2 agrees at 7 bases. Germline values: CDR1 DFQATT, CDR2 SNEGSKA (reference sequence). This CDR3 is 14 amino acids long. The V and J ends lost 0 bases and 8 bases, in that order; junction bases with no gene match: 7. CDR3 protein: CSARDGPSGDEQFF. The DNA for the CDR3 is TGCAGTGCTAGAGATGGGCCTAGCGGCGATGAGCAGTTCTTC.

There are many counts of this clonotype. This beta chain is an unintended read in a library built for alpha chains; its size means little. The rearrangement joins TRBV7-9 to TRBJ2-7; 7 bases agree with TRBD2. This CDR3 spans 16 amino acids. J lost 3 bases, V lost 5 bases, and 13 bases had no gene match. CDR1 is SEHNR and CDR2 is FQNEAQ in the germline V gene (reference sequence). The CDR3 nucleotides are TGTGCCAGCAGCCCCAGAGGCGGGAGTCAGGTCTACGAGCAGTACTTC. Its translation is CASSPRGGSQVYEQYF.

This clonotype counts as medium-sized. Since it is a stray read in a library aimed at alpha chains, this beta chain has a size that is not meaningful. This rearrangement joins TRBV23-1 to TRBJ1-2; TRBD1 aligns across 12 bases. TRBV23-1 is an open reading frame, and its role is uncertain. The CDR3 totals 16 residues. Losses at the gene ends were 0 bases for V and 5 bases for J; bases not matched to a gene: 4. CDR3 in DNA: TGCGCCAGCAGTCAATCGGGGACAGGGGGCTCGTATGGCTACACCTTC. The encoded protein is CASSQSGTGGSYGYTF.

This clonotype was detected only a few times. Little can be read into the size of this beta chain, an off-target read in a library designed for alpha chains. This chain links TRBV7-8 with TRBJ2-7; D is ambiguous. The germline V gene encodes CDR1 SGHVS and CDR2 FQNEAQ. The CDR3 has 14 amino acids. V lost 1 base and J lost 1, with 8 bases in between. This CDR3 is CASSLVQMSYEQYF. The CDR3 DNA follows: TGTGCCAGCAGCTTAGTCCAGATGTCCTACGAGCAGTACTTC.

Points on this clonotype: For a library built for alpha chains, this beta chain is a stray read; little rests on its size. The rearrangement uses TRBV11-3 and TRBJ2-2, with D perhaps TRBD1 or TRBD2 (6 bases each). Germline V gives CDR1 SGHNT, CDR2 YENEEA. The CDR3 runs to 16 residues. Trimming took off 5 bases at V and 4 bases at J, with 17 bases between the two ends. The CDR3 nucleotides are TGTGCCAGCAGCCCCGGTGGGGGGCGCCGCACCGGGGAGCTGTTTTTT. The encoded protein is CASSPGGGRRTGELFF.

A few counts support this clonotype. Because the library targeted alpha chains, this beta chain is an off-target read whose size means little. The chain couples TRBV21-1 to TRBJ2-3; the table names TRBD2, a call not compared with the DNA. TRBV21-1 constitutes a pseudogene. CDR3 length: 16 amino acids. In DNA form, the CDR3 reads TGTGCCAGCTCTACCCGGGTAGCGGGACCCACAGATACGCAGTATTTT. It translates to CASSTRVAGPTDTQYF.

This clonotype was observed many times. The library was designed around alpha chains, so this beta chain is a stray read whose abundance carries little weight. The V gene is TRBV20-1, the J gene TRBJ1-2; a possible D gene is TRBD1 (5 bases). CDR3 size: 14 residues. CDR1 and CDR2 from the germline V gene are DFQATT and SNEGSKA (reference sequence). Trimming removed 2 bases at V and 7 bases at J, with 17 bases between. CDR3 sequence reads: CSARLGSGPAGYTF. CDR3 bases: TGCAGTGCTAGACTGGGATCAGGGCCGGCTGGCTACACCTTC.

This clonotype was counted ten times or more. A library prepared for alpha chains yielded this beta chain as an off-target read; its size is of little meaning. CDR3 in amino acids: CASSLASGGSGNTIYF. Written as DNA, the CDR3 is TGTGCCAGCAGCTTAGCGTCTGGGGGGTCTGGAAACACCATATATTTT. The chain recombines TRBV7-2 with TRBJ1-3, with D perhaps TRBD1 (5 bases). CDR3 length equals 16 residues. Germline V gene sequence: CDR1 SGHTA, CDR2 FQGNSA. The V and J ends lost 0 bases and 1 base respectively, with 10 bases between them. The full variable domain, its missing parts supplied by reference TRBV7-2 and TRBJ1-3, is GAGVSQSPSNKVTEKGKDVELRCDPISGHTALYWYRQSLGQGLEFLIYFQGNSAPDKSGLPSDRFSAERTGGSVSTLTIQRTQQEDSAVYLCASSLASGGSGNTIYFGEGSWLTVV.

Sample share makes this clonotype medium-sized (0.01 to 0.1%). A library prepared for alpha chains yielded this beta chain as an off-target read; its size is of little meaning. The genes are TRBV6-5 and TRBJ2-7, with D perhaps given as TRBD1 or TRBD2 (5 bases each). The CDR3 extends over 15 amino acids. V shed 0 bases and J shed 3 bases, with 12 bases lying between them. CDR1 is MNHEY and CDR2 is SVGAGI in the germline V gene. Written as DNA, the CDR3 is TGTGCCAGCAGTTACTCGAATTGGGGGAGCTACGAGCAGTACTTC. It codes for CASSYSNWGSYEQYF.

This clonotype occurred a few times. This beta chain came through as a stray read in a library set up for alpha chains, and its size says little. J is TRBJ2-1 and V is TRBV6-5, with unresolved D. Germline CDR1 and CDR2: MNHEY and SVGAGI. This CDR3 contains 13 residues. V shed 11 bases and J shed 2 bases, with 13 bases lying between them. Here the CDR3 reads CASTAGPYNEQFF. DNA for the CDR3: TGTGCCTCCACGGCTGGCCCCTACAATGAGCAGTTCTTC.

This clonotype occurred many times. The library was built for alpha chains, so this beta chain is an off-target read and its size means little. J is TRBJ2-1 and V is TRBV12-3 or TRBV12-4; the D is unclear. V was cut by 5 bases and J by 6 bases, with 11 bases left in between. The CDR3 runs to 13 residues. CDR3 amino acids: CASSPLLANEQFF. DNA for the CDR3: TGTGCCAGCAGTCCCTTGTTAGCCAATGAGCAGTTCTTC.

This clonotype was seen more than once but under ten times. The size of this beta chain means little, since it is a stray read in a library made for alpha chains. The J gene is TRBJ2-1, the V gene TRBV20-1; possibly TRBD2 for D (6 bases). Germline V gene lookup returns CDR1 DFQATT and CDR2 SNEGSKA (reference sequence). This CDR3 region has 12 residues. V was trimmed by 3 bases and J by 9 bases, leaving 12 bases between them. The CDR3, as DNA: TGCAGTGCTAGCGGGAGAGTGACTGAGCAGTTCTTC. Its translation is CSASGRVTEQFF.

In the case of this clonotype: This beta chain is off target for a library built for alpha chains, so its abundance means little. The CDR3 DNA sequence: TGCGCCAGCAGCTTGGCCATTACTAGCGGGTCCGCCCGGGAGACCCAGTACTTC. Protein product: CASSLAITSGSARETQYF. The chain joins TRBV5-1 to TRBJ2-5; 9 bases align to TRBD2. V lost 0 bases and J lost 5; bases outside the gene matches: 14. The germline V gene encodes CDR1 SGHRS and CDR2 YFSETQ. The CDR3 covers 18 residues.

As regards this clonotype: This beta chain appears as a stray read in a library generated for alpha chains; its size is not informative. The rearrangement uses TRBV20-1 and TRBJ1-4, with D possibly being TRBD1 (5 bases). V gave up 5 bases and J gave up 8 bases, with 18 bases separating them. The germline CDR1 and CDR2 sequences are DFQATT and SNEGSKA (reference sequence). This CDR3 has 14 amino acids. The CDR3 here is CSASTQGVGEKLFF. For the CDR3, the DNA is TGCAGTGCTTCAACCCAGGGAGTCGGGGAAAAACTGTTTTTT.

This clonotype occurred many times. This beta chain turned up in a library designed for alpha chains; as an off-target read, its abundance says little. V usage is TRBV30 and J usage is TRBJ2-7, with 11 bases matching TRBD2. V lost 8 bases to trimming and J lost 0 bases; unmatched junction nucleotides: 6. The CDR3 consists of 14 residues. CDR1 and CDR2 (germline): GTSNPN, SVGIG (reference sequence). The CDR3 DNA sequence: TGTGCCGGCAAACTAGCGGGAGCCTCCTACGAGCAGTACTTC. It yields the protein CAGKLAGASYEQYF. Full variable domain (missing parts from reference TRBV30 and TRBJ2-7): SQTIHQWPATLVQPVGSPLSLECTVEGTSNPNLYWYRQAAGRGLQLLFYSVGIGQISSEVPQNLSASRPQDRQFILSSKKLLLSDSGFYLCAGKLAGASYEQYFGPGTRLTVT.

Regarding this clonotype: Being off target in a library aimed at alpha chains, this beta chain has a size of little meaning. The chain is built from TRBV29-1 and TRBJ2-1; TRBD2 aligns across 11 bases. V gave up 7 bases and J gave up 4 bases; unmatched junction bases: 3. Germline-derived CDR1 and CDR2 are SQVTM and ANQGSEA. This CDR3 region has 13 residues. This CDR3 is CSGGTSGYNEQFF. CDR3 in DNA: TGCAGCGGGGGGACTAGCGGATACAATGAGCAGTTCTTC.